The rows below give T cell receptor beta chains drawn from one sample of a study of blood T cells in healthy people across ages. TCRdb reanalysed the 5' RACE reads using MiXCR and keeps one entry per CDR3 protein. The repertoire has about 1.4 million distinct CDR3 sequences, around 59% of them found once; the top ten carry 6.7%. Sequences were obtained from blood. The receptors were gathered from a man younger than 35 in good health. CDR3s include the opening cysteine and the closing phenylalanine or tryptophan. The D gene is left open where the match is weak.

CASSDEGGRYNEQYF TGCGCCAGCAGTGATGAGGGGGGGCGTTACAATGAGCAGTACTTC NA TRBJ2-7 TRBV10-2 15
CAIQGGVSTDTQYF TGTGCCATACAGGGAGGAGTGAGCACAGATACGCAGTATTTT NA TRBJ2-3 TRBV10-3 14
CASSGLAGNNEQYF TGCGCCAGCAGCGGGTTAGCGGGTAACAATGAGCAGTACTTC TRBD2 TRBJ2-5 TRBV5-1 14
CASTYRPWGSDTQYF TGTGCCAGCACCTACCGCCCATGGGGGTCAGATACGCAGTATTTT NA TRBJ2-3 TRBV6-5 15
CASSSRDRTQETQYF TGTGCCAGCAGCTCGCGTGACCGGACCCAAGAGACCCAGTACTTC NA TRBJ2-5 TRBV28 15
CSAREAPSTNYGYTF TGCAGTGCTAGAGAGGCCCCGTCCACAAACTATGGCTACACCTTC NA TRBJ1-2 TRBV20-1 15
CSARLVDGSYEQYF TGCAGTGCTCGCCTAGTTGACGGTTCCTACGAGCAGTACTTC NA TRBJ2-7 TRBV20-1 14
CASRNSPSGGQETQYF TGTGCCAGCAGGAACTCGCCTAGCGGGGGACAAGAGACCCAGTACTTC TRBD2 TRBJ2-5 TRBV28 16
CASSLRGTGNEQFF TGTGCCAGCAGCCTTCGGGGTACAGGCAATGAGCAGTTCTTC NA TRBJ2-1 TRBV7-9 14
CASRRTGGETQYF TGTGCCAGCAGGCGGACAGGGGGAGAGACCCAGTACTTC TRBD1 TRBJ2-5 TRBV28 13
CSAREVGIPYEQYF TGCAGTGCTAGAGAGGTCGGTATCCCCTACGAGCAGTACTTC NA TRBJ2-7 TRBV20-1 14
CASNPLAGPLPDTQYF TGTGCCAGCAACCCACTAGCGGGGCCTCTCCCAGATACGCAGTATTTT TRBD2 TRBJ2-3 TRBV12-3/TRBV12-4 16
CSAAAGGLNTGELFF TGCAGTGCCGCAGCGGGGGGCCTAAACACCGGGGAGCTGTTTTTT TRBD2 TRBJ2-2 TRBV20-1 15
CASTATPYNVNGYTF TGTGCCAGCACCGCAACCCCATACAACGTAAATGGCTACACCTTC NA TRBJ1-2 TRBV25-1 15
CVSSLRGEKLFF TGTGTCAGCAGTTTACGTGGGGAAAAACTGTTTTTT NA TRBJ1-4 TRBV12-3/TRBV12-4 12
CATGARAGQSYNEQFF TGTGCCACGGGGGCAAGGGCGGGTCAGTCCTACAATGAGCAGTTCTTC NA TRBJ2-1 TRBV25-1 16
CSAKDRGWNYGYTF TGCAGTGCTAAGGACAGGGGTTGGAACTATGGCTACACCTTC TRBD1 TRBJ1-2 TRBV20-1 14